This TCR beta chain was captured in a study of T cell responses to AZD1222 COVID-19 vaccine. The overall study: Second-dose recipients at about 4 or about 12 weeks were treated as one pooled group. Whole-study findings and limits: Nearly half of the spike-specific TCRs reportedly recognize variant regions that carry no mutations. Increases in Spike-specific TCR breadth and depth were seen after two AZD1222 doses.

On this clone itself: The antigen remains unidentified.

Some clones are missing from TCRdb's copy, which holds only in-frame ones; the method was immunoSEQ multiplex PCR. The data hold approximately 150,000 clones, with approximately 92% observed a single time. This specimen consisted of peripheral blood, obtained on day 0 of AZD1222 vaccination. The receptor's source is an adult in good health.

As DNA, the CDR3 is TGTGCCAGCAGTTCCCTGCAAGGGTGGTCTATGGATGAGCAGTTCTTC. Residues: CASSSLQGWSMDEQFF. The gene calls are TRBV7-9 and TRBJ2-1; D is uncertain. The CDR3 loop spans 16 amino acids. Germline V CDR1 and CDR2: SEHNR, FQNEAQ (reference sequence). V lost 6 bases to trimming and J lost 8 bases, with 23 bases between them.